The 24 T cell receptor beta chains in this list originate from one sample, sequenced in a study of T cells in Graves' hyperthyroidism and ophthalmopathy. Template material for amplifying TCR beta CDR3 regions consisted of RNA transcripts. HTBI primers were used for first-round RT-PCR of the TCR CDR3. TCRdb independently ran MiXCR on the multiplex PCR reads; one entry per CDR3 protein. Seen here are more than 550,000 distinct CDR3 sequences, 18% observed once, and the top ten hold over 15%. Sequenced material: blood. Receptor source: a woman in her fifties or sixties with Graves' hyperthyroidism that later progressed to Graves' ophthalmopathy.

Only a few counts were recorded for this clonotype. J is TRBJ1-2 and V is TRBV24-1; possible D gene TRBD1, 5 bases. The CDR3 sequence is 14 residues long. Germline V gene data show CDR1 as KGHDR and CDR2 as SFDVKD. Trimming stripped 3 bases from V and 4 bases from J, with 11 bases between. CDR3 loop: CATSDPGTSYGYTF. The CDR3 nucleotides read TGTGCCACCAGTGATCCCGGGACTTCCTATGGCTACACCTTC.

This clonotype was observed many times. This chain uses TRBV2 with TRBJ2-2, with TRBD2 identical over 8 bases. The ends lost 4 bases at V and 2 bases at J; junction bases unmatched: 3. The CDR3 runs 15 residues. The germline CDR1 and CDR2 sequences are SNHLY and FYNNEI. CDR3 loop: CASSAAGGNTGELFF. The CDR3 nucleotides are TGTGCCAGCAGTGCGGCGGGGGGAAACACCGGGGAGCTGTTTTTT.

This clonotype was seen many times. The chain carries TRBV6-1 and TRBJ1-2, with D unclear. This CDR3 spans 15 amino acids. The V gene lost 6 bases and the J gene lost 0 bases, with 14 bases spanning the gap. CDR1 and CDR2 (germline): MNHNS, SASEGT. As DNA, the CDR3 is TGTGCCAGCAGCACAGTCCGAATTACTAACTATGGCTACACCTTC. Its protein is CASSTVRITNYGYTF.

The sample holds many counts of this clonotype. V gene TRBV3-1 combines with J gene TRBJ1-2, with 9 bases fitting TRBD1. Per the germline V gene, CDR1 is LGHDT and CDR2 is YNNKEL (reference sequence). The trim removed 5 bases at V and 8 bases at J, leaving 9 bases unmatched. The CDR3 extends over 14 amino acids. The CDR3 spells CASSWNTGGTGYTF. The DNA of the CDR3 is TGTGCCAGCAGCTGGAATACAGGGGGCACGGGCTACACCTTC.

The chain carries TRBV5-1 and TRBJ1-4; 8 bases align to TRBD1. With 4 bases clipped from V and 8 bases from J, the junction kept 7 bases outside the gene matches. This CDR3 has 14 residues. Per the germline V gene, CDR1 is SGHRS and CDR2 is YFSETQ. Here the CDR3 DNA reads TGCGCCAGCAGCAAAACAGGGGGTAACGAAAAACTGTTTTTT. Protein: CASSKTGGNEKLFF.

J is TRBJ2-3 and V is TRBV20-1, with 7 bases aligning to TRBD1. There are 14 residues in the CDR3. The V and J ends lost 1 base and 3 bases, in that order; junction bases with no gene match: 4. Germline V gene lookup returns CDR1 DFQATT and CDR2 SNEGSKA (reference sequence). This CDR3 reads CSARGDRETDTQYF. DNA of the CDR3: TGCAGTGCTAGAGGAGACAGGGAAACAGATACGCAGTATTTT.

The chain combines TRBV7-2 with TRBJ1-3, with 8 bases lining up with TRBD1. The CDR3 length is 18 residues. The V gene end was trimmed by 6 bases and the J gene end by 4 bases; junction bases not matched to a gene: 17. CDR1 and CDR2 (germline): SGHTA, FQGNSA. The CDR3 DNA sequence: TGTGCCAGCAGTTCACGTTCGCAGGGGGCGCTTATCGGAAACACCATATATTTT. Translation: CASSSRSQGALIGNTIYF. The full variable domain, rest sourced from reference TRBV7-2 and TRBJ1-3, is GAGVSQSPSNKVTEKGKDVELRCDPISGHTALYWYRQSLGQGLEFLIYFQGNSAPDKSGLPSDRFSAERTGGSVSTLTIQRTQQEDSAVYLCASSSRSQGALIGNTIYFGEGSWLTVV.

In its sample, this clonotype was seen a few times. The J gene is TRBJ1-5, the V gene TRBV12-3 or TRBV12-4; D gene uncertain. V lost 2 bases, J lost 0 bases, and 8 bases lay in between. The CDR3 has 15 residues. The CDR3 region is CASSLRQNSNQPQHF. The CDR3 DNA sequence: TGTGCCAGCAGTTTAAGACAAAATAGCAATCAGCCCCAGCATTTT.

This clonotype was detected many times. The junction shows a germline mismatch at one end, possibly a read error. The chain combines TRBV4-1 with TRBJ1-1; perhaps TRBD1 as D (5 bases). This CDR3 comprises 14 residues. Germline loops: CDR1 MGHRA, CDR2 YSYEKL. The CDR3 region has the DNA TGCGCCAGCAGCCAAGTAGAGGGGAACTCTGAAGCTTTCTTT. This gives the protein CASSQVEGNSEAFF.

This clonotype was counted only a few times. The chain uses TRBV29-1 and TRBJ1-5; weak D call: TRBD1 (6 bases). V gave up 6 bases and J gave up 5 bases, with 11 bases separating them. The CDR3 runs 12 residues. The germline gives CDR1 SQVTM, CDR2 ANQGSEA. The CDR3 spells CSVESGDQPQHF. The CDR3 nucleotides read TGCAGCGTAGAGTCAGGGGATCAGCCCCAGCATTTT.

This chain joins TRBV19 and TRBJ1-2; D might be TRBD1 (5 bases). CDR3 length: 14 residues. The V gene's germline CDR1 is LNHDA and CDR2 SQIVND (reference sequence). V was cut by 8 bases and J by 3 bases, with 16 bases left in between. The CDR3 spells CASGSARGHYGYTF. The CDR3 DNA sequence: TGTGCCAGTGGGTCGGCGAGGGGCCACTATGGCTACACCTTC.

At least ten counts were recorded for this clonotype. The chain's CDR3 is CASSRGLGYNEQFF. The CDR3 nucleotides read TGTGCCAGCAGCAGGGGGCTGGGGTACAATGAGCAGTTCTTC. The rearrangement joins TRBV11-2 to TRBJ2-1; 7 positions agree with TRBD1. The CDR3 runs to 14 residues. Germline V gene sequence: CDR1 SGHAT, CDR2 FQNNGV. J gave up 4 bases and V 5 bases, and 5 bases lay outside the gene matches. Full variable domain (remainder filled in from reference TRBV11-2 and TRBJ2-1): EAGVAQSPRYKIIEKRQSVAFWCNPISGHATLYWYQQILGQGPKLLIQFQNNGVVDDSQLPKDRFSAERLKGVDSTLKIQPAKLEDSAVYLCASSRGLGYNEQFFGPGTRLTVL.

This clonotype turned up a few times. The V and J genes are TRBV27 and TRBJ1-6; tentative D call: TRBD1 (5 bases). There are 15 residues in the CDR3. Germline-derived CDR1 and CDR2 are MNHEY and SMNVEV (reference sequence). Trimming pared 5 bases from V and 7 bases from J, leaving 15 bases between. The CDR3, as DNA: TGTGCCAGCAGTCGAACCCAGGGTCGGAATTCACCCCTCCACTTT. As protein: CASSRTQGRNSPLHF.

V is TRBV6-1 and J is TRBJ1-5; no firm D call. CDR3 length equals 13 residues. CDR1 is MNHNS and CDR2 is SASEGT in the germline V gene. Trimming took off 1 base at V and 7 bases at J, with 8 bases between the two ends. In DNA form, the CDR3 reads TGTGCCAGCAGTGAAGGCAGACGGCAGCCCCAGCATTTT. Translated: CASSEGRRQPQHF.

V gene TRBV11-2 combines with J gene TRBJ2-3; D not resolved. V was cut by 6 bases and J by 5 bases, with 15 bases left in between. CDR3 length: 14 amino acids. Germline loops: CDR1 SGHAT, CDR2 FQNNGV. This CDR3 reads CASSLNPSLDTQYF. The CDR3 region has the DNA TGTGCCAGCAGTCTAAACCCCTCATTAGATACGCAGTATTTT. The variable domain in full, completed from reference TRBV11-2 and TRBJ2-3, reads EAGVAQSPRYKIIEKRQSVAFWCNPISGHATLYWYQQILGQGPKLLIQFQNNGVVDDSQLPKDRFSAERLKGVDSTLKIQPAKLEDSAVYLCASSLNPSLDTQYFGPGTRLTVL.

The chain has TRBV12-3 or TRBV12-4 and TRBJ2-2, with 7 bases fitting TRBD1. The CDR3 is 16 amino acids. Losses at the gene ends were 6 bases for V and 0 bases for J; bases not matched to a gene: 7. CDR3 nucleotides: TGTGCCAGCAGACAAGGGACAGTCGCGAACACCGGGGAGCTGTTTTTT. Encoded protein: CASRQGTVANTGELFF.

This clonotype was seen more than once but under ten times. This rearrangement joins TRBV20-1 to TRBJ2-3; TRBD1 might be the D (6 bases). V shed 4 bases and J shed 4 bases, with 9 bases lying between them. The CDR3 is made up of 12 amino acids. Germline CDR1 is DFQATT and CDR2 is SNEGSKA (reference sequence). The CDR3 nucleotides read TGCAGTGCTAAACAGGGTCCAGATACGCAGTATTTT. Its translation is CSAKQGPDTQYF.

Only a few counts were recorded for this clonotype. CDR3 in amino acids: CASSQDPGPYNSPLHF. DNA for the CDR3: TGTGCCAGCAGCCAAGATCCAGGGCCCTATAATTCACCCCTCCACTTT. The rearrangement links TRBV3-1 to TRBJ1-6, with D perhaps matching TRBD1 (5 bases). The germline CDR1 and CDR2 sequences are LGHDT and YNNKEL (reference sequence). The CDR3 length is 16 residues. Trimming pared 0 bases from V and 2 bases from J, leaving 8 bases between.

This clonotype was detected many times. The rearrangement joins TRBV6-1 to TRBJ1-5; 11 nucleotides match TRBD1. V was clipped by 8 bases and J by 1 base; unmatched bases: 10. The germline V gene encodes CDR1 MNHNS and CDR2 SASEGT. The CDR3 has 17 residues. CDR3 nucleotide sequence: TGTGCCAGCCATACCGGGACAGGGGGGCAAAGCAATCAGCCCCAGCATTTT. It is translated as CASHTGTGGQSNQPQHF.

V usage is TRBV6-6 and J usage is TRBJ1-6; D remains unclear. The CDR3 length is 16 residues. Trimming took 0 bases from V and 9 from J, leaving 15 bases between them. Germline CDR1 is MNHNY and CDR2 is SVGAGI (reference sequence). The CDR3 reads CASSYSNQAWASPLHF. The CDR3 DNA is TGTGCCAGCAGTTACTCGAATCAGGCTTGGGCTTCACCCCTCCACTTT.

This clonotype was recorded at least ten times. This CDR3 is CASRATINYGYTF. The CDR3 nucleotides read TGTGCCAGCAGGGCGACCATTAACTATGGCTACACCTTC. The chain has TRBV6-1 and TRBJ1-2, with D unclear. This CDR3 has 13 residues. Germline-derived CDR1 and CDR2 are MNHNS and SASEGT. Trimming stripped 6 bases from V and 1 base from J, with 9 bases between.

Note on this clonotype: Given a much more abundant clone one base away, this may be a read error. The chain has TRBV2 and TRBJ1-1, with D unresolved. CDR3 length: 13 residues. The germline V gene encodes CDR1 SNHLY and CDR2 FYNNEI. The CDR3 region is CASRSDGYTGAFF. Written as DNA, the CDR3 is TGTGCCAGCAGAAGTGACGGATACACTGGAGCTTTCTTT.

In its sample, this clonotype was seen a few times. The V gene is TRBV27, the J gene TRBJ2-3, with 9 positions matching TRBD1. From germline, CDR1 is MNHEY and CDR2 SMNVEV (reference sequence). This CDR3 spans 17 amino acids. V shed 6 bases and J 2 bases; nucleotides not matched to a gene: 12. The CDR3 sequence: CASRMTLGTGPTDTQYF. CDR3 sequence (DNA): TGTGCCAGCAGGATGACTTTAGGGACAGGGCCCACAGATACGCAGTATTTT.

This chain connects TRBV9 to TRBJ2-1; the D is unclear. V lost 0 bases to trimming and J lost 7 bases, with 11 bases between them. CDR1 and CDR2 from the germline V gene are SGDLS and YYNGEE. The CDR3 is made up of 14 amino acids. CDR3 bases: TGTGCCAGCAGCGTAGGGAATTATCAAAATGAGCAGTTCTTC. Protein product: CASSVGNYQNEQFF.